This T cell receptor (beta chain) was obtained from a study of post-analysis software for immune sequencing data. Study context: Patients had relapsing-remitting, secondary progressive or progressive-relapsing multiple sclerosis; some lacked subtype.

The germline CDR1 and CDR2 sequences are SGDLS and YYNGEE. The ends lost 3 bases at V and 4 bases at J; junction bases unmatched: 6. This CDR3 is built from 15 residues. cDNA libraries for TCR beta contained unique molecular identifiers. Some 500,000 cDNA molecules were obtained per 1 to 10 million input T cells. A single record per CDR3 protein comes from TCRdb applying MiXCR to the PCR reads. The table has hundreds of thousands of distinct CDR3 sequences, approximately 42% seen once. Study-wide results and limits: TRBV segments more frequent in patients than in controls numbered about 5 and included TRBV5-6, TRBV5-1 and TRBV20-1.

As regards this clonotype: The target antigen is unknown.

The receptor comes from a girl aged 2 to 10 with multiple sclerosis. Source material: blood. The V gene is TRBV9, the J gene TRBJ2-1, with 8 bases matching TRBD2. The CDR3 spells CASSGSGTLYNEQFF. In nucleotides, the CDR3 is TGTGCCAGCAGCGGTAGCGGGACCTTGTACAATGAGCAGTTCTTC. The whole variable domain, remainder taken from reference TRBV9 and TRBJ2-1, is DSGVTQTPKHLITATGQRVTLRCSPRSGDLSVYWYQQSLDQGLQFLIQYYNGEERAKGNILERFSAQQFPDLHSELNLSSLELGDSALYFCASSGSGTLYNEQFFGPGTRLTVL.